A selection of T cell receptor beta chains follows, all from one sample in a study of shared clonotypes between healthy human individuals. Libraries were prepared by immunoSEQ multiplex PCR; TCRdb keeps only in-frame clonotypes and omits some of them. In the table there are roughly 320,000 clones, more than 75% of which are singletons. The sequencing sample was made of memory CD8+ T cells sorted from blood. The receptors were gathered from a man aged 18 to 29 in good health. Each CDR3 is given with its conserved first and last residue. The D gene is left open where the match is weak. Size tells how often a clone was seen (once, few, many) or the class of an expanded clone, and some rows leave it out.

V,J,D,size,CDR3,DNA
TRBV27,TRBJ2-7,NA,NA,CASSPTIVGEQYF,TGTGCCAGCAGTCCCACCATAGTCGGCGAGCAGTACTTC
TRBV6-1,TRBJ2-5,NA,few,CASSEGGFSGETQYF,TGTGCCAGCAGTGAAGGAGGGTTTAGCGGAGAGACCCAGTACTTC
TRBV9,TRBJ2-3,NA,NA,CASSAGLDGRTDTQYF,TGTGCCAGCAGCGCAGGGCTGGACGGGCGCACAGATACGCAGTATTTT
TRBV7-9,TRBJ2-3,TRBD2,NA,CASSEPAGGLFTDTQYF,TGTGCCAGCAGCGAACCAGCGGGAGGCCTTTTCACAGATACGCAGTATTTT
TRBV9,TRBJ2-7,NA,NA,CASSVELPPYEQYF,TGTGCCAGCAGCGTGGAACTGCCCCCGTACGAGCAGTACTTC
TRBV27,TRBJ1-2,NA,NA,CASSPDLTNYGYTF,TGTGCCAGCAGCCCGGACCTCACTAACTATGGCTACACCTTC
TRBV7-9,TRBJ2-7,NA,NA,CASSFVIGWGAYEQYF,TGTGCCAGCAGCTTCGTTATCGGGTGGGGGGCCTACGAGCAGTACTTC
TRBV19,TRBJ1-1,NA,NA,CASSPPLWGPRTEAFF,TGTGCCAGTAGTCCGCCTTTGTGGGGGCCGAGGACTGAAGCTTTCTTT
TRBV11-2,TRBJ2-7,TRBD2,NA,CASSLYGLAEDRYF,TGTGCCAGCAGCTTATACGGCCTAGCGGAGGACCGGTACTTC
TRBV9,TRBJ2-5,NA,NA,CASSGPGPPQETQYF,TGTGCCAGCAGCGGACCGGGACCGCCCCAAGAGACCCAGTACTTC
TRBV6-5,TRBJ2-1,TRBD2,NA,CASSYLPSSGYNEQFF,TGTGCCAGCAGTTACCTCCCGTCTAGCGGCTACAATGAGCAGTTCTTC
TRBV19,TRBJ2-7,NA,NA,CASSIVDSYEQYF,TGTGCCAGTAGTATCGTCGACTCCTACGAGCAGTACTTC